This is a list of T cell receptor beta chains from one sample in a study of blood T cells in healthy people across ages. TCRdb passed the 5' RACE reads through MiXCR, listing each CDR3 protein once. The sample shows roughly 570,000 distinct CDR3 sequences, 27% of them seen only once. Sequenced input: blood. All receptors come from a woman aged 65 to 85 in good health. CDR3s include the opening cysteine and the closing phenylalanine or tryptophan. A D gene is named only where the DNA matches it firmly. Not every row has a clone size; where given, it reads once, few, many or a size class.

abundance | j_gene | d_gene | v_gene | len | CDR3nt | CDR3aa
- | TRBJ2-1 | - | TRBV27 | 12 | TGTGCCAGCAGTATCAGGGGTTATGAGCAGTTCTTC | CASSIRGYEQFF
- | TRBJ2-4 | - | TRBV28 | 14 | TGTGCCAGCAGTTTATTTCTGGGCCAAAACATTCAGTACTTC | CASSLFLGQNIQYF
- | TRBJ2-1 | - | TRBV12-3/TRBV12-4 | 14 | TGTGCCAGCAGTGGGACTCCGACACACAATGAGCAGTTCTTC | CASSGTPTHNEQFF
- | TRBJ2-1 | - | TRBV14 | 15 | TGTGCCAGCAGCCAAGGGAGTTCAGGGTACAATGAGCAGTTCTTC | CASSQGSSGYNEQFF
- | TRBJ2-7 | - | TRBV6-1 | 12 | TGTGCCAGCAGTATTTCTACCCATGAGCAGTACTTC | CASSISTHEQYF
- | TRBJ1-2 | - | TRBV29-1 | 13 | TGCAGCTACCTCCAAGGGGGGGCAGGTGGCTACACCTTC | CSYLQGGAGGYTF
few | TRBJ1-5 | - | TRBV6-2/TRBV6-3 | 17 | TGTGCCAGCAGTGGCAGGGGACCTAGGTATAGCAATCAGCCCCAGCATTTT | CASSGRGPRYSNQPQHF
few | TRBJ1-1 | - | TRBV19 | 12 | TGTGCCAGTATGTTTCTTGGGTTTGAAGCTTTCTTT | CASMFLGFEAFF
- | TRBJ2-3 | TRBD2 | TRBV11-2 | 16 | TGTGCCAGCAGCTCCAACTTAGCGGGAGCGAGAGATACGCAGTATTTT | CASSSNLAGARDTQYF
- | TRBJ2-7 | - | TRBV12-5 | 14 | TGTGCTAGTGCTGATAACACCGTCTCCTACGAGCAGTACTTC | CASADNTVSYEQYF
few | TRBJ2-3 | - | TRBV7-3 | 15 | TGTGCCAGCAGCTTGTGGGGGGGCCCCACAGATACGCAGTATTTT | CASSLWGGPTDTQYF
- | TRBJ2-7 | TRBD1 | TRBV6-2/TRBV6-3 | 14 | TGTGCCAGCAGAGGGACAGCTAATATCTACGAGCAGTACTTC | CASRGTANIYEQYF
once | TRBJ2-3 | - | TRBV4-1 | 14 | TGCGCCAGCAGCCAAGAGGTCCGCTCAGATACGCAGTATTTT | CASSQEVRSDTQYF
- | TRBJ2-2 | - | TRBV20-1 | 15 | TGCAGTGCTAGGAGGGGGGGGGCGAACACCGGGGAGCTGTTTTTT | CSARRGGANTGELFF
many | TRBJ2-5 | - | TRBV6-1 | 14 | TGTGCCAGCAGTGCGAGAATTGCTCGGGAGACCCAGTACTTC | CASSARIARETQYF
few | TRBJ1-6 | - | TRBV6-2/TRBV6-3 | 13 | TGTGCCAGCAGTTACCTGGACAGCTCACCCCTCCACTTT | CASSYLDSSPLHF
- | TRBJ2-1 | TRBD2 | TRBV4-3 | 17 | TGCGCCAGCAGCCAAGCAGCCCGGACTAGCGGGGGAAATGAGCAGTTCTTC | CASSQAARTSGGNEQFF
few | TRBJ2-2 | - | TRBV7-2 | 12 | TGTGCCAGCAGCCGTTATGGCGGGGAGCTGTTTTTT | CASSRYGGELFF
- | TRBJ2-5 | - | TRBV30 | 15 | TGTGCCTGGAGACCTTTTAGAGTGAGCCAAGAGACCCAGTACTTC | CAWRPFRVSQETQYF
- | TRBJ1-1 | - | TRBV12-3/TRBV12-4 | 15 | TGTGCCAGCAGCCTACAGGGCGGGTTGAACACTGAAGCTTTCTTT | CASSLQGGLNTEAFF
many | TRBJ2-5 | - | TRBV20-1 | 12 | TGCAGTGCAAACCGGGAGTCGGAGACCCAGTACTTC | CSANRESETQYF
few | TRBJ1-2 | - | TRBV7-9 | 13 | TGTGCCAGCAGTCAGGACACTGTCTATGGCTACACCTTC | CASSQDTVYGYTF
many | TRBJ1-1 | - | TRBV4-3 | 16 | TGCGCCAGCAGCCAAGATCTTCCGGTTCGGAACACTGAAGCTTTCTTT | CASSQDLPVRNTEAFF